This T cell receptor (beta chain) appears in the sequencing data of a study of metastatic and nonmetastatic thyroid tumors. All patients reached thyroid surgery having received no treatment beforehand. TCRdb re-analyzed the PCR reads using MiXCR. The sample has roughly 20,000 clones, more than 35% seen once; the top ten hold approximately 28%. Trimming took 0 bases from V and 0 from J, leaving 20 bases between them. This CDR3 region has 19 residues. Looked up from germline, CDR1 is SGHRS and CDR2 is YFSETQ. The TCR sequence derives from a female donor with papillary thyroid cancer or a benign thyroid nodule (not recorded which). Some clones in this sample may be carry-over from other donors' samples. Sequenced sample: tumor tissue. V gene TRBV5-1 combines with J gene TRBJ2-3, with a tentative D call TRBD1 (5 bases). In DNA form, the CDR3 reads TGCGCCAGCAGCTTGGGGCAGGGCTCCACTTTTTTTAGCACAGATACGCAGTATTTT. Translation: CASSLGQGSTFFSTDTQYF.